Listed below are T cell receptor beta chains from one sample, sequenced in a study of OX40 agonist ivuxolimab in advanced cancers. Produced via immunoSEQ multiplex PCR; TCRdb's table is partial and in-frame only. The sample lists under 25,000 clones; 83% were seen once. The input for sequencing was CD4+ or CD8+ T cells sorted from blood, taken in a trial of the OX40 agonist ivuxolimab. Source of these receptors: an adult with an advanced solid tumor such as melanoma, head and neck, liver or kidney cancer. Both conserved end residues are part of each CDR3. D genes are given only for firm matches. Expanded clones get a size class; other rows say once, few or many, or leave the size out.

d_call j_call v_call clone_size cdr3_nt cdr3_aa
TRBD1 TRBJ1-1 TRBV6-6 NA TGTGCCAGCAGTTCTATCGGACAGGGGGCTGAAGCTTTCTTT CASSSIGQGAEAFF
NA TRBJ2-1 TRBV9 NA TGTGCCAGCAGCGTAGGTCTAGGCCTGGGGAATGAGCAGTTCTTC CASSVGLGLGNEQFF
NA TRBJ1-1 TRBV5-1 NA TGCGCCAGCAGCTCGGGGGGGTTAGAGAACACTGAAGCTTTCTTT CASSSGGLENTEAFF
NA TRBJ2-3 TRBV5-4 NA TGTGCCAGCAGTTTGGCAGGCCCGGTGGATACGCAGTATTTT CASSLAGPVDTQYF
NA TRBJ2-2 TRBV7-9 few TGTGCCAGCAGCTTAACAAGAGGGGGGGAGCTGTTTTTT CASSLTRGGELFF
NA TRBJ2-2 TRBV7-9 NA TGTGCCAGCAGCTCCCCAGACGGGGCTTACACCGGGGAGCTGTTTTTT CASSSPDGAYTGELFF
NA TRBJ2-7 TRBV6-6 NA TGTGCCCACTCGGCAGGTGGGTTCTACGAGCAGTACTTC CAHSAGGFYEQYF
NA TRBJ2-3 TRBV7-9 once TGTGCCAGCAGCAAACTCGGGGAGACAGATACGCAGTATTTT CASSKLGETDTQYF
TRBD2 TRBJ2-5 TRBV29-1 NA TGCAGCGTTCACGGGGGGGCCGGAGAGACCCAGTACTTC CSVHGGAGETQYF
NA TRBJ1-5 TRBV6-4 few TGTGCCAGCAGTGAAGGGTCTGGCAATCAGCCCCAGCATTTT CASSEGSGNQPQHF
NA TRBJ2-1 TRBV9 NA TGTGCCAGCAGCCTGGTAGGGCAGAGGGATGAGCAGTTCTTC CASSLVGQRDEQFF
NA TRBJ1-2 TRBV29-1 NA TGCAGCGTTGAAGGAGGCGAGGGAACGAACTATGGCTACACCTTC CSVEGGEGTNYGYTF
NA TRBJ2-7 TRBV28 NA TGTGCCAGCAGCCGCCGTCTCCAGGGGGGATACGAGCAGTACTTC CASSRRLQGGYEQYF
NA TRBJ1-1 TRBV7-9 NA TGTGCCAGCAGCTTAGGGAGGGGGTGGTCGAACACTGAAGCTTTCTTT CASSLGRGWSNTEAFF
NA TRBJ1-1 TRBV5-1 NA TGCGCCAGCAGCTGGACCTTTGGGGACGAAGCTTTCTTT CASSWTFGDEAFF
NA TRBJ2-3 TRBV28 NA TGTGCCAGCAGTTTACAGCCCGGCACAGATACGCAGTATTTT CASSLQPGTDTQYF
TRBD1 TRBJ1-3 TRBV5-1 NA TGCGCCAGCAGCGAGGGACAGGGTTACTCTGGAAACACCATATATTTT CASSEGQGYSGNTIYF
TRBD1 TRBJ2-5 TRBV15 NA TGTGCCACCAGCAGAGAGATCCGGGACAGCCCGCAAGAGACCCAGTACTTC CATSREIRDSPQETQYF
NA TRBJ1-2 TRBV9 NA TGTGCCAGCAGCGGTAGGGACGGTTATGGCTACACCTTC CASSGRDGYGYTF
NA TRBJ2-7 TRBV7-7 NA TGTGCTAGCAGTTTATACCCCGGGACGGAGTTCTACGAGCAGTACTTC CASSLYPGTEFYEQYF
NA TRBJ1-5 TRBV2 NA TGTGCCAGCATGTCAGGGATTCGACTTGATCAGCCCCAGCATTTT CASMSGIRLDQPQHF
TRBD1 TRBJ1-1 TRBV5-1 NA TGCGCCAGCAGCTTTATGTCCCCGGGTATCGGGACAGTATCTGAAGCTTTCTTT CASSFMSPGIGTVSEAFF
TRBD2 TRBJ2-2 TRBV9 NA TGTGCCAGCAGCGTAGTTGCGGGGGTGCACTTGAACACCGGGGAGCTGTTTTTT CASSVVAGVHLNTGELFF
NA TRBJ2-7 TRBV7-3 NA TGTGCCAGCAGCTCTTCCCGGGCTCACGAGCAGTACTTC CASSSSRAHEQYF
TRBD1 TRBJ2-7 TRBV7-9 NA TGTGCCAGCAGCTTAGAAGGGACAGAGTTCTACGAGCAGTACTTC CASSLEGTEFYEQYF
NA TRBJ2-3 TRBV6-6 NA TGTGCCAGCAGTTACCAGTTCACAGATACGCAGTATTTT CASSYQFTDTQYF
NA TRBJ2-7 TRBV4-1 NA TGCGCCAGCAGCCAATCCCGGGGAGGCTTCTACGAGCAGTACTTC CASSQSRGGFYEQYF
NA TRBJ2-7 TRBV19 NA TGTGCCAGTAGCGAGGGACCCTATCAGAACTCCTACGAGCAGTACTTC CASSEGPYQNSYEQYF
NA TRBJ2-2 TRBV5-5 NA TGTGCCAGCAGCTCACGCTACACCGGGGAGCTGTTTTTT CASSSRYTGELFF
NA TRBJ2-7 TRBV5-1 NA TGCGCCAGCAGCTCCCTCCACGAGCAGTACTTC CASSSLHEQYF
NA TRBJ1-2 TRBV9 NA TGTGCCAGCAGCGACTCCTCCAGGGCTAACTATGGCTACACCTTC CASSDSSRANYGYTF
NA TRBJ1-2 TRBV6-4 few TGTGCCAGCAGTTTACGCGGAGCTGATGGCTACACCTTC CASSLRGADGYTF
TRBD1 TRBJ1-1 TRBV19 NA TGTGCCAGTAGAACAGGGGTTGGCACTGAAGCTTTCTTT CASRTGVGTEAFF
NA TRBJ1-2 TRBV6-5 once TGTGCCAGCAGTTACTCGGGGACCCGCCATGGCTACACCTTC CASSYSGTRHGYTF
NA TRBJ1-2 TRBV6-1 NA TGTGCCAGCAGTGAAGTGGTAGGGACGGGCTATGGCTACACCTTC CASSEVVGTGYGYTF
NA TRBJ2-5 TRBV30 NA TGTGCCTGGGGCCACGACCAAGAGACCCAGTACTTC CAWGHDQETQYF
NA TRBJ2-1 TRBV9 once TGTGCCAGCAACACCGGGAACCACAATGAGCAGTTCTTC CASNTGNHNEQFF
NA TRBJ1-1 TRBV4-3 NA TGCGCCAGCAGCCAGACCTCGGCGACTGAAGCTTTCTTT CASSQTSATEAFF
NA TRBJ2-6 TRBV7-9 NA TGTGCCAGCAGCACCTGGACAGTTAACTCTGGGGCCAACGTCCTGACTTTC CASSTWTVNSGANVLTF
TRBD1 TRBJ1-2 TRBV5-3 NA TGTGCCAGAAGCCTCGTCCCGGGACAGGGAAACTATGGCTACACCTTC CARSLVPGQGNYGYTF
TRBD1 TRBJ1-2 TRBV14 NA TGTGCCAGCAGCCAGGGACAGTCCTATGGCTACACCTTC CASSQGQSYGYTF
NA TRBJ1-4 TRBV27 NA TGTGCCAGCACCCTTAAGTGGTCAGGGGAAGGCGAAAAACTGTTTTTT CASTLKWSGEGEKLFF
NA TRBJ1-2 TRBV15 medium-sized TGTGCCACCAGCAGAGATGTGGGTTTGTACGGCTACACCTTC CATSRDVGLYGYTF
TRBD2 TRBJ2-3 TRBV9 NA TGTGCCAGCAGCGTATCTGAGCGGGGGGGCCTCACAGATACGCAGTATTTT CASSVSERGGLTDTQYF
NA TRBJ2-7 TRBV12-5 NA TGTGCTAGTGGTTTGCCGGCTGGTAGCTTCTACGAGCAGTACTTC CASGLPAGSFYEQYF
TRBD1 TRBJ1-3 TRBV9 NA TGTGCCAGCAGCGCGACAGGGCCTGGAAACACCATATATTTT CASSATGPGNTIYF
NA TRBJ1-1 TRBV7-9 few TGTGCCAGCAGCTTACAGGTGAACACTGAAGCTTTCTTT CASSLQVNTEAFF
NA TRBJ2-7 TRBV29-1 NA TGCAGCGTTGATGAGGGGTACGAGCAGTACTTC CSVDEGYEQYF
NA TRBJ2-2 TRBV7-3 NA TGTGCCAGCAGCTTAACCCCGGGCGGGGAGCTGTTTTTT CASSLTPGGELFF
TRBD1 TRBJ1-2 TRBV2 NA TGTGCCAGCACCCCCGGGACAGATATCCGTCAGCTTTGGTACACCTTC CASTPGTDIRQLWYTF
NA TRBJ2-1 TRBV7-9 NA TGTGCCAGCAGCTTAGTGGACAATGAGCAGTTCTTC CASSLVDNEQFF
TRBD1 TRBJ2-1 TRBV11-3 many TGTGCCAGCAGCTTTGCAGGGGGCAATGAGCAGTTCTTC CASSFAGGNEQFF
NA TRBJ2-2 TRBV28 NA TGTGCCAGCAGTCGGGACCACAACACCGGGGAGCTGTTTTTT CASSRDHNTGELFF
NA TRBJ2-7 TRBV5-1 NA TGCGCCAGCAGCTTGGGGCAGGTTGCCTACGAGCAGTACTTC CASSLGQVAYEQYF